The rows below give T cell receptor beta chains drawn from one sample of a study of T cell responses to AZD1222 COVID-19 vaccine. Sequenced by immunoSEQ multiplex PCR; TCRdb stores in-frame clones only, minus some. The data contain 55,000 to 65,000 clones, approximately 80% of them singletons. Sequences were derived from peripheral blood, sampled 28 days after the second AZD1222 dose. The receptors here all came from an adult who received the AZD1222 COVID-19 vaccine. Each CDR3 is given with its conserved first and last residue. D genes are given only for firm matches. Some rows mark clone size as missing; the rest say once, few, many or name a class of expanded clone.

NA NA TRBJ1-5 17 TRBV27 CASGRSDRLYSNQPQHF TGTGCCAGCGGCCGCTCGGACAGATTATATAGCAATCAGCCCCAGCATTTT
TRBD1 NA TRBJ1-1 16 TRBV5-1 CASSPMTGGMNTEAFF TGCGCCAGCAGCCCCATGACAGGGGGGATGAACACTGAAGCTTTCTTT
TRBD2 few TRBJ2-7 15 TRBV29-1 CSVAGTSGNLYEQYF TGCAGCGTAGCCGGGACTAGCGGTAATCTGTACGAGCAGTACTTC
NA NA TRBJ2-3 13 TRBV18 CASSQTGGDTQYF TGTGCCAGCTCACAAACCGGGGGAGATACGCAGTATTTT
TRBD1 NA TRBJ1-2 14 TRBV11-2 CASSRSTGGYGYTF TGTGCCAGCAGCAGATCGACAGGGGGCTATGGCTACACCTTC
NA NA TRBJ2-1 13 TRBV5-5 CASSKQGINEQFF TGTGCCAGCAGCAAGCAGGGTATCAATGAGCAGTTCTTC
NA NA TRBJ1-1 14 TRBV9 CASSPSHGGTEAFF TGTGCCAGCAGCCCCTCCCACGGGGGCACTGAAGCTTTCTTT
NA NA TRBJ1-5 13 TRBV7-2 CASSLTGDQPQHF TGTGCCAGCAGCTTAACCGGGGATCAGCCCCAGCATTTT
TRBD1 NA TRBJ2-5 15 TRBV18 CASSPEGQAAWTQYF TGTGCCAGCTCACCAGAGGGACAGGCAGCTTGGACCCAGTACTTC
NA NA TRBJ1-1 14 TRBV7-2 CASSLGYGNTEAFF TGTGCCAGCAGCCTGGGATATGGGAACACTGAAGCTTTCTTT
TRBD2 NA TRBJ2-1 12 TRBV24-1 CATSVAGEEQFF TGTGCCACCAGCGTAGCGGGTGAGGAGCAGTTCTTC